Presented here are 19 T cell receptor beta chains from one specimen sequenced in a study of vaccination and CD4 T cells after COVID-19. Treatment given: approximately nine-day PBMC culture with coronavirus spike peptide pools or control peptides (ViraFEST assay). Cultured CD4+ T cell DNA underwent sequencing with the Oncomine TCR Beta short-read assay. In TCRdb, the PCR reads were re-called with MiXCR into one record per CDR3 protein. This table holds 7,500 to 10,000 distinct CDR3 sequences, roughly 70% found once. These receptors' antigens are unknown. The sequenced sample was CD4+ T cells from blood, cultured in vitro. These receptors all come from a human donor who had recovered from COVID-19.

The V gene is TRBV15, the J gene TRBJ1-5; no clear D. From germline, CDR1 is LNHNV and CDR2 YYDKDF (reference sequence). With 1 base removed from V and 3 bases from J, the gap between germline ends came to 13 bases. The CDR3 runs 16 residues. CDR3 sequence (DNA): TGTGCCACCAGCAGAGTTAGTACAGATAACAATCAGCCCCAGCATTTT. It codes for CATSRVSTDNNQPQHF.

The rearrangement links TRBV25-1 to TRBJ2-3; 7 nucleotides agree with TRBD2. CDR1 and CDR2 (germline): MGHDK, SYGVNS. J was trimmed by 3 bases and V by 6 bases; bases with no gene match: 3. This CDR3 is built from 13 residues. The CDR3 region has the DNA TGTGCCAGCAGGCAACTAGCGACAGATACGCAGTATTTT. It translates to CASRQLATDTQYF.

V and J are TRBV6-5 and TRBJ1-1, with unresolved D. The V gene lost 4 bases and the J gene lost 0 bases, with 9 bases spanning the gap. The CDR3 covers 14 residues. Germline V gives CDR1 MNHEY, CDR2 SVGAGI. The CDR3 nucleotides read TGTGCCAGCAGTTTCTCGCCCTTGAACACTGAAGCTTTCTTT. This sequence encodes CASSFSPLNTEAFF.

This chain uses TRBV10-3 with TRBJ2-5, with D possibly being TRBD1 or TRBD2 (6 bases each). The CDR3 runs to 13 residues. The V gene lost 7 bases and the J gene lost 1 base, with 10 bases spanning the gap. The germline CDR1 and CDR2 sequences are ENHRY and SYGVKD. CDR3 sequence reads: CAITPGAQETQYF. The CDR3 region has the DNA TGTGCCATCACCCCGGGGGCCCAAGAGACCCAGTACTTC.

There are a few counts of this clonotype. The CDR3 sequence is CASSIDLSKAASNQPQHF. CDR3 bases: TGTGCCAGTAGTATAGATCTTAGTAAGGCAGCCAGCAATCAGCCCCAGCATTTT. The rearrangement joins TRBV19 to TRBJ1-5; D is undetermined. Germline-derived CDR1 and CDR2 are LNHDA and SQIVND (reference sequence). The CDR3 loop spans 18 amino acids. V dropped 0 bases and J dropped 1 base, with 16 bases sitting between them.

The chain carries TRBV6-1 and TRBJ2-1; 12 bases line up with TRBD2. Unmatched junction bases numbered 8, after V lost 5 bases and J lost 6 bases. The germline V gene encodes CDR1 MNHNS and CDR2 SASEGT. There are 16 residues in the CDR3. CDR3 loop: CASSPPLAGGPNEQFF. For the CDR3, the DNA is TGTGCCAGCAGTCCGCCCCTAGCGGGAGGGCCCAATGAGCAGTTCTTC.

The rearrangement joins TRBV6-1 to TRBJ1-5; D call uncertain. There are 13 residues in the CDR3. V lost 2 bases, J lost 4 bases, and 6 bases lay in between. The germline V gene encodes CDR1 MNHNS and CDR2 SASEGT. CDR3 in amino acids: CASSEFFNQPQHF. The DNA of the CDR3 is TGTGCCAGCAGTGAATTTTTTAATCAGCCCCAGCATTTT.

The V and J genes are TRBV6-5 and TRBJ2-1; D uncertain. The CDR3 consists of 11 residues. Germline CDR1 and CDR2: MNHEY and SVGAGI. The germline V and J ends were trimmed by 0 bases and 9 bases, with 3 bases remaining between them. In DNA, the CDR3 is TGTGCCAGCAGTTACTCGCGTGAGCAGTTCTTC. It translates to CASSYSREQFF.

This chain links TRBV28 with TRBJ1-6; D ambiguous. CDR1 is MDHEN, CDR2 SYDVKM, per germline. V lost 6 bases and J 7 bases, leaving 13 bases between the germline ends. CDR3 length equals 14 residues. The CDR3 DNA follows: TGTGCCAGCAGCCCCCCTTACCGGAATTCACCCCTCCACTTT. It yields the protein CASSPPYRNSPLHF. The whole variable domain, remainder taken from reference TRBV28 and TRBJ1-6, is DVKVTQSSRYLVKRTGEKVFLECVQDMDHENMFWYRQDPGLGLRLIYFSYDVKMKEKGDIPEGYSVSREKKERFSLILESASTNQTSMYLCASSPPYRNSPLHFGNGTRLTVT.

This clonotype was found a few times. The chain is built from TRBV30 and TRBJ1-2, with D unclear. The CDR3 has 12 amino acids. CDR1 and CDR2 (germline): GTSNPN, SVGIG (reference sequence). Trimming stripped 3 bases from V and 2 bases from J, with 7 bases between. The CDR3 loop is CAWSEPNYGYTF. The CDR3 DNA reads TGTGCCTGGAGCGAACCAAACTATGGCTACACCTTC.

This chain links TRBV12-3 or TRBV12-4 with TRBJ1-2, with TRBD1 identical over 7 bases. CDR3 length equals 13 residues. V dropped 8 bases and J dropped 7; count of bases not matched to a gene: 10. The CDR3 spells CASQEGALSGYTF. The CDR3, as DNA: TGTGCCAGCCAGGAGGGGGCGCTTAGTGGCTACACCTTC.

The chain couples TRBV6-1 to TRBJ1-6; 7 bases match TRBD1. This CDR3 comprises 15 residues. V trimming: 7 bases; J trimming: 9 bases; junction bases outside the gene matches: 12. From germline, CDR1 is MNHNS and CDR2 SASEGT. The CDR3 DNA is TGTGCCAGCACCACCCTGGGCCAGGGGGTTTCACCCCTCCACTTT. This encodes CASTTLGQGVSPLHF.

The V and J genes are TRBV12-3 or TRBV12-4 and TRBJ1-2; 10 positions match TRBD1. There are 14 residues in the CDR3. V lost 6 bases to trimming and J lost 7 bases; unmatched junction nucleotides: 8. The CDR3 here is CASSPRQGAGGYTF. The DNA for the CDR3 is TGTGCCAGCAGCCCTCGACAGGGGGCCGGTGGCTACACCTTC.

The chain uses TRBV19 and TRBJ1-1; TRBD1 matches 10 bases. Unmatched junction bases numbered 9, after V lost 3 bases and J lost 5 bases. The germline gives CDR1 LNHDA, CDR2 SQIVND (reference sequence). The CDR3 has 16 residues. CDR3 nucleotide sequence: TGTGCCAGTAGTATCGGAGACAGGGGGCTCGAGACTGAAGCTTTCTTT. Its translation is CASSIGDRGLETEAFF.

This chain joins TRBV11-2 and TRBJ2-3; weak D call: TRBD1 (5 bases). V lost 3 bases and J lost 7, with 17 bases in between. Germline CDR1 and CDR2: SGHAT and FQNNGV. The CDR3 spans 15 residues. CDR3 nucleotide sequence: TGTGCCAGCAGCTTGGGCAGGGTAGATGGATATACGCAGTATTTT. Its protein is CASSLGRVDGYTQYF.

The chain links TRBV15 to TRBJ2-7; 8 bases are shared with TRBD1. V was pared by 2 bases and J by 5 bases, with 11 bases of the junction left unmatched. Looked up from germline, CDR1 is LNHNV and CDR2 is YYDKDF (reference sequence). This CDR3 region has 16 residues. The DNA of the CDR3 is TGTGCCACCAGCAGACGTGTGATAGGACAGGGAAACGAGCAGTACTTC. Protein sequence: CATSRRVIGQGNEQYF.

This clonotype has more than one count but fewer than ten. This rearrangement joins TRBV24-1 to TRBJ2-3, with D hard to call. Germline V gene lookup returns CDR1 KGHDR and CDR2 SFDVKD. The CDR3 has 11 amino acids. Between the trimmed V and J ends, which lost 4 bases and 6 bases, there was a span of 4 bases. CDR3 region: CATSETDTQYF. CDR3 coding DNA: TGTGCCACCAGTGAAACGGATACGCAGTATTTT.

The gene calls are TRBV28 and TRBJ1-5; 8 positions agree with TRBD1. V shed 6 bases and J 6 bases; nucleotides not matched to a gene: 7. CDR3 size: 14 residues. CDR1 and CDR2 (germline): MDHEN, SYDVKM. This CDR3 reads CASRLDRGSQPQHF. CDR3 DNA: TGTGCCAGCAGACTCGACAGGGGTAGTCAGCCCCAGCATTTT.

This clonotype has just a few counts. The rearrangement joins TRBV20-1 to TRBJ1-2; D is undetermined. Germline loops: CDR1 DFQATT, CDR2 SNEGSKA (reference sequence). CDR3 length: 12 amino acids. The V end lost 3 bases, the J end lost 4 bases, and 9 bases lay between the germline ends. The CDR3 DNA follows: TGCAGTGCTAGTATACAGAGCTATGGCTACACCTTC. Translating it yields CSASIQSYGYTF.